Described below is a single T cell receptor beta chain sequence and its context. CDR1 and CDR2 (germline): SGHTA, FQGTGA. This CDR3 has 16 amino acids. The V gene end was trimmed by 5 bases and the J gene end by 0 bases; junction bases not matched to a gene: 8. This sample is part of a study of blood T cell repertoires in COVID-19. Study-wide context: Italy, Spain and the United States were the sources of the convalescent and acute COVID-19 samples.

Measured with immunoSEQ multiplex PCR; TCRdb has only the in-frame clones, and not every one. Of roughly 220,000 clones in the sample, 75% to 90% were seen once. The clonotype was recovered from a woman younger than 30 in a cohort exposed to, infected with or recovered from COVID-19 (not recorded which). The rearrangement uses TRBV7-3 and TRBJ1-1; 8 bases map to TRBD1. Sequencing was carried out using PBMCs or T cells enriched from blood (not recorded which). CDR3 region: CASSPAPTGVNTEAFF. As DNA, the CDR3 is TGTGCCAGCAGCCCGGCGCCGACAGGGGTGAACACTGAAGCTTTCTTT.